This T cell receptor (beta chain) originates from a study of memory CD4+ T cells and cytomegalovirus serostatus. This clone was observed a few times. Sequenced by immunoSEQ multiplex PCR; TCRdb stores in-frame clones only, minus some. The table records about 61,000 clones, around 83% of them present only once. Single viable CD3+CD4+CD8-CD45RO+ cells were sorted as the memory CD4+ T cells. Trimming cost V 1 base and J 7 bases, with 7 bases left between them. Germline loops: CDR1 KGHSH, CDR2 LQKENI. This CDR3 region has 12 residues. The chain recombines TRBV18 with TRBJ1-2; D gene ambiguous. The sequencing input was memory CD4+ T cells from blood. The TCR sequence derives from an adult in good health and CMV-seronegative. CDR3 coding DNA: TGTGCCAGCTCACCACGGGAGGGTGGCTACACCTTC. As protein: CASSPREGGYTF. The full variable domain, in which reference TRBV18 and TRBJ1-2 provide the parts outside the CDR3, is NAGVMQNPRHLVRRRGQEARLRCSPMKGHSHVYWYRQLPEEGLKFMVYLQKENIIDESGMPKERFSAEFPKEGPSILRIQQVVRGDSAAYFCASSPREGGYTFGSGTRLTVV.